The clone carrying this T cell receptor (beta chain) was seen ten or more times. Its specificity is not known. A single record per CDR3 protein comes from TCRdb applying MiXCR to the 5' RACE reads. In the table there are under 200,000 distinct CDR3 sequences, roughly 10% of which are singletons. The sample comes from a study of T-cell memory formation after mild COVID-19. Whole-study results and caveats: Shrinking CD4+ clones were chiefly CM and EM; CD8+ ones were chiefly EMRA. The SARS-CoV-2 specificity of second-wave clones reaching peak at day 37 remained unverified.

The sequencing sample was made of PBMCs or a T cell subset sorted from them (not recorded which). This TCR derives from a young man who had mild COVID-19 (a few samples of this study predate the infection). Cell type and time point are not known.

This chain's CDR3 is CASSLERTENEQFF. CDR3 coding DNA: TGTGCCAGCAGCTTAGAGAGGACAGAGAATGAGCAGTTCTTC. The chain joins TRBV7-2 to TRBJ2-1; maybe TRBD1 (6 bases). This CDR3 contains 14 residues. Deletions cut 1 base from V and 7 bases from J, with 11 bases between. The V gene's germline CDR1 is SGHTA and CDR2 FQGNSA.